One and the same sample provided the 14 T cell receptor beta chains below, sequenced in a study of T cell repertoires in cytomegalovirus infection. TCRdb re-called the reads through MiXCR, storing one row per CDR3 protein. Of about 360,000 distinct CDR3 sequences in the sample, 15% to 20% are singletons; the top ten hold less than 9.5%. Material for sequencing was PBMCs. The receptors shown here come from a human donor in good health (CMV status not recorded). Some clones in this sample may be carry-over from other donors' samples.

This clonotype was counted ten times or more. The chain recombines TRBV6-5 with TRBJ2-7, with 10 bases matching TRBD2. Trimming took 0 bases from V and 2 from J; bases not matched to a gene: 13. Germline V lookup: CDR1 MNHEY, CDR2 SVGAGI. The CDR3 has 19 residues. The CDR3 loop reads CASSYSRSGLAFGTYEQYF. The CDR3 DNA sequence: TGTGCCAGCAGTTACTCGAGGTCGGGACTAGCGTTCGGGACCTACGAGCAGTACTTC.

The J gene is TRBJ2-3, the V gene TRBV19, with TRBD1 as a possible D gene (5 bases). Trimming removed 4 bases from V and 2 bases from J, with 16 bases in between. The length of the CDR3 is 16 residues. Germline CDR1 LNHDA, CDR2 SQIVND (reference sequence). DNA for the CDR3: TGTGCCAGTAGTACCCGCAAGGGGCCGAACACAGATACGCAGTATTTT. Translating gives CASSTRKGPNTDTQYF.

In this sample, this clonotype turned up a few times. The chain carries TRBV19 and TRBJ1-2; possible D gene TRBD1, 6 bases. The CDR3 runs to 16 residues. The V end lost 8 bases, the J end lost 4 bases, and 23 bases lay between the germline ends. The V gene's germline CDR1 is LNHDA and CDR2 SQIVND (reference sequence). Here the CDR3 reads CASGGGPTGTRYGYTF. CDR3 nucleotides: TGTGCCAGTGGGGGGGGGCCCACAGGGACCCGCTATGGCTACACCTTC.

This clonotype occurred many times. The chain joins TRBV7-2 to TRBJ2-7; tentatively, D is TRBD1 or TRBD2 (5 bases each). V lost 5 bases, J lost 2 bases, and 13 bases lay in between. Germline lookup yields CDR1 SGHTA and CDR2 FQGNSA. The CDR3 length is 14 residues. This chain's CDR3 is CASSLGALAYEQYF. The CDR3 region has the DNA TGTGCCAGCAGCCTCGGGGCTTTAGCCTACGAGCAGTACTTC.

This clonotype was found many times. The CDR3 sequence is CASSQDPGGGNQPQHF. CDR3 in DNA: TGCGCCAGCAGCCAAGATCCGGGGGGAGGGAATCAGCCCCAGCATTTT. The chain combines TRBV4-1 with TRBJ1-5; perhaps TRBD1 as D (5 bases). Looked up from germline, CDR1 is MGHRA and CDR2 is YSYEKL. The ends were cut back, 0 bases at V and 4 bases at J, with 13 bases in the middle. The CDR3 consists of 16 residues.

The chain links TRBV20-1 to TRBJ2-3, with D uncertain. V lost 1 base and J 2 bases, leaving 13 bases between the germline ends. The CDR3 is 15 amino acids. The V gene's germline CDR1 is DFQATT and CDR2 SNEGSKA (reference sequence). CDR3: CSARVLGQTTDTQYF. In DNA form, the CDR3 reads TGCAGTGCTAGAGTTCTTGGTCAAACCACAGATACGCAGTATTTT.

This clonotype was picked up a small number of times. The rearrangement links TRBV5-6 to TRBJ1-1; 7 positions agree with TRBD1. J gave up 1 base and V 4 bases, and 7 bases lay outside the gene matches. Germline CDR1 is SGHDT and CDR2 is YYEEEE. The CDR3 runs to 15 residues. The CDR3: CASSTLQGWNTEAFF. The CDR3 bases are TGTGCCAGCAGCACGCTACAGGGGTGGAACACTGAAGCTTTCTTT.

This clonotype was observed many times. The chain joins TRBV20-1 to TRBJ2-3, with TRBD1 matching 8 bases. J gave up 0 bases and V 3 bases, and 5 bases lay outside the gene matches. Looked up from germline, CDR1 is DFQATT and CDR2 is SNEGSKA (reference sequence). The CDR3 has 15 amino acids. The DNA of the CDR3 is TGCAGTGCTAGGCTCCGGGACAGGAGCACAGATACGCAGTATTTT. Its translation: CSARLRDRSTDTQYF.

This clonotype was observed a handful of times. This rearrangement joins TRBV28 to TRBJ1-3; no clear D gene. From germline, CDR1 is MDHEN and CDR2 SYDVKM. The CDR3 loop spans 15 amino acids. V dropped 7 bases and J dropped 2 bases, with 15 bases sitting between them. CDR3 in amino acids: CASNTRGEAGNTIYF. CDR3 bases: TGTGCCAGCAATACCCGGGGAGAGGCTGGAAACACCATATATTTT.

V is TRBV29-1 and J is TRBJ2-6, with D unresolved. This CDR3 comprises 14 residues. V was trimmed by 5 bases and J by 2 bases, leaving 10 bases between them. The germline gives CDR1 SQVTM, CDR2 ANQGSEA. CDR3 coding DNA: TGCAGCGTTAGAACAGAAGCTGGGGCCAACGTCCTGACTTTC. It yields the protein CSVRTEAGANVLTF.

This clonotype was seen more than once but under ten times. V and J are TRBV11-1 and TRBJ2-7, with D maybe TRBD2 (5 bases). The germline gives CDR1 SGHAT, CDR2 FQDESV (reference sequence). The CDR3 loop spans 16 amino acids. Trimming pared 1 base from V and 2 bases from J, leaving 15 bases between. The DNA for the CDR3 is TGTGCCAGCAGCTTAGAGGCGGGCCGAGGCACCTACGAGCAGTACTTC. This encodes CASSLEAGRGTYEQYF.

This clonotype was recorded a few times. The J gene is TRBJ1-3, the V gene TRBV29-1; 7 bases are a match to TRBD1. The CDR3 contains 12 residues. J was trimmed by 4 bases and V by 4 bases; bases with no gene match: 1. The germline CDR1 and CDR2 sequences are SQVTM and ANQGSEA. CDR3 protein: CSVGQGGNTIYF. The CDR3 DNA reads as TGCAGCGTTGGACAGGGCGGAAACACCATATATTTT.

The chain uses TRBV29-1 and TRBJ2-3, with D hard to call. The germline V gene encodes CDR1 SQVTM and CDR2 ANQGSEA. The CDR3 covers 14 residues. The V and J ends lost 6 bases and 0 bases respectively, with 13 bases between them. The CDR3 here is CSVAHESSTDTQYF. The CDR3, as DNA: TGCAGCGTCGCCCACGAGTCTAGCACAGATACGCAGTATTTT.

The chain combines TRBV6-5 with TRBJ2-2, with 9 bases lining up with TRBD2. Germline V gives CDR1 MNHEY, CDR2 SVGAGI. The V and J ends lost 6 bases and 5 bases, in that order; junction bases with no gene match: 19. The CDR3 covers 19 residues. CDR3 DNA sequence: TGTGCCAGCAGCCAGGGACTAGCTTTGGCCCCCCCGAGGACCGGGGAGCTGTTTTTT. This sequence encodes CASSQGLALAPPRTGELFF.